This T cell receptor (beta chain) was identified in a study of post-analysis software for immune sequencing data. Study in general: Recorded disease courses covered relapsing-remitting, secondary progressive and progressive-relapsing multiple sclerosis. Some patients had no subtype annotation.

Germline CDR1 and CDR2: DFQATT and SNEGSKA (reference sequence). There are 14 residues in the CDR3. As for this clonotype: What it binds is not known.

Unique molecular identifiers featured in each of the TCR beta cDNA libraries. With roughly 0.9 to 11 million T cells as the source, a few hundred thousand cDNA molecules resulted. MiXCR, run by TCRdb on the PCR reads, gives a single entry per CDR3 protein. The sample yields fewer than 850,000 distinct CDR3 sequences, roughly 27% seen once. Regarding the study as a whole: There was significantly lower normalized Chao1 diversity in multiple sclerosis patients than in controls. F measure grouped same-batch samples tightly together. Among 4 or 5 TRBV segments more frequent in patients than controls were TRBV5-6, TRBV5-1 and TRBV20-1.

The origin of this receptor is a girl between 10 and 17 years old with multiple sclerosis. The J gene is TRBJ1-4, the V gene TRBV20-1; the D gene is possibly TRBD1 (6 bases). Sample: blood. CDR3 in amino acids: CSLTRGGLNEKLFF. The DNA for the CDR3 is TGCAGCCTCACTCGAGGGGGGCTGAATGAAAAACTGTTTTTT.